The clone carrying this T cell receptor beta chain showed up just once. Its antigen remains unknown. This sample stems from a study of shared clonotypes between healthy human individuals. Overall study findings and caveats: Some clonotypes were shared by all four sorted-subset donors, while others were not shared. The non-shared ones had lower generation probabilities than the shared ones.

The protocol was immunoSEQ multiplex PCR, while the TCRdb copy is restricted to in-frame clones and leaves out a portion. The sample lists roughly 1,500,000 clones; 98% were seen once. V gave up 6 bases and J gave up 10 bases, with 25 bases separating them. This CDR3 contains 16 residues. Per germline, CDR1 MDHEN and CDR2 SYDVKM. The V call is TRBV28, the J call TRBJ2-1; TRBD1 is a possible D gene (5 bases). This TCR was recovered from a man aged 25-45 years in good health. Sequences were obtained from naive CD4+ T cells sorted from blood. Subset: CD45RA+ positively selected. DNA of the CDR3: TGTGCCAGCAGGCCCCCGCCAGGGCCCTCCCGAATCGAGCAGTTCTTC. Translation: CASRPPPGPSRIEQFF.